Presented here are 5 T cell receptor beta chains from one specimen sequenced in a study of CD8 T cells in ankylosing spondylitis. From the 5' RACE reads, TCRdb called clonotypes with MiXCR, one entry per CDR3 protein. This table holds about 340,000 distinct CDR3 sequences, approximately 22% found once. Input material: blood, either unsorted or a sorted T cell fraction (not recorded which). All receptors come from a male donor with ankylosing spondylitis or in good health (not recorded which).

The rearrangement joins TRBV12-3 or TRBV12-4 to TRBJ2-7, with 8 bases matching TRBD1. Losses at the gene ends were 6 bases for V and 3 bases for J; bases not matched to a gene: 7. The CDR3 consists of 14 residues. CDR3 nucleotides: TGTGCCAGCAGGATAACAGGGGGTGGCTACGAGCAGTACTTC. Translating gives CASRITGGGYEQYF.

V and J are TRBV3-1 and TRBJ2-3, with D unclear. Per the germline V gene, CDR1 is LGHDT and CDR2 is YNNKEL (reference sequence). This CDR3 region has 17 residues. V dropped 2 bases and J dropped 0 bases, with 15 bases sitting between them. The CDR3 nucleotides read TGTGCCAGCAGCCAAATCGGGTCCACCACTAGCACAGATACGCAGTATTTT. It encodes CASSQIGSTTSTDTQYF.

The DNA for the CDR3 is TGTGCCAGCAGTACCGGGACTAGCGGCTACAATGAGCAGTTCTTC. Translating gives CASSTGTSGYNEQFF. The rearrangement joins TRBV6-1 to TRBJ2-1; 11 nucleotides match TRBD2. This CDR3 is 15 amino acids long. Germline CDR1 reads MNHNS; CDR2 reads SASEGT. With 5 bases clipped from V and 3 bases from J, the junction kept 3 bases outside the gene matches.

This clonotype has a handful of counts. The chain's CDR3 is CASSPPDRFYNEQFF. The CDR3 bases are TGTGCCAGCAGCCCTCCGGACAGGTTCTACAATGAGCAGTTCTTC. The V call is TRBV5-5, the J call TRBJ2-1; 7 nucleotides agree with TRBD1. After removal of 4 bases from V and 3 bases from J, the junction contained 7 bases not matched to a gene. From germline, CDR1 is SGHKS and CDR2 YYEKEE (reference sequence). CDR3 length: 15 residues.

V gene TRBV11-2 combines with J gene TRBJ2-7; possibly TRBD1 for D (5 bases). The CDR3 is 13 residues long. V lost 1 base and J lost 7, with 11 bases in between. Per the germline V gene, CDR1 is SGHAT and CDR2 is FQNNGV. CDR3: CASSLVGRAEQYF. CDR3 DNA: TGTGCCAGCAGCTTAGTGGGCAGGGCAGAGCAGTACTTC.